A single sample is the source of the 23 T cell receptor beta chains below, sequenced in a study of cytomegalovirus exposure and HLA in healthy donors. In the PCR, 60 Vbeta and 13 Jbeta primers were used. The repertoire was sequenced with immunoSEQ multiplex PCR; TCRdb's copy has only in-frame clones and lacks some. Seen here are about 140,000 clones, roughly 62% observed once, and the top ten hold 1.8%. The sample taken for sequencing was PBMCs. The receptors come from a male donor in good health and CMV-seronegative.

The genes are TRBV19 and TRBJ2-5; D not certain. The end of the DNA fits TRBJ2-7 better, so the J call may be wrong. This CDR3 has 13 residues. Germline V gene sequence: CDR1 LNHDA, CDR2 SQIVND (reference sequence). The CDR3 loop reads CASSNSLPYEQYF. The DNA of the CDR3 is TGTGCCAGTAGCAATTCGCTACCCTACGAGCAGTACTTC.

This clone has just a few counts. The chain links TRBV18 to TRBJ2-2, with D maybe TRBD1 (5 bases). The length of the CDR3 is 15 residues. The germline gives CDR1 KGHSH, CDR2 LQKENI. Trimming pared 1 base from V and 2 bases from J, leaving 8 bases between. This CDR3 is CASSPRQTNTGELFF. In DNA form, the CDR3 reads TGTGCCAGCTCACCACGACAGACTAACACCGGGGAGCTGTTTTTT.

CDR3 loop: CAWSPETDLTGELFF. CDR3 DNA sequence: TGTGCCTGGAGTCCCGAGACAGATCTCACCGGGGAGCTGTTTTTT. The chain uses TRBV30 and TRBJ2-2; the D gene is possibly TRBD1 (5 bases). Germline CDR1 is GTSNPN and CDR2 is SVGIG (reference sequence). This CDR3 region has 15 residues. Trimming cost V 2 bases and J 4 bases, with 14 bases left between them.

The V gene is TRBV30, the J gene TRBJ2-3; 7 nucleotides line up with TRBD2. Losses at the gene ends were 4 bases for V and 0 bases for J; bases not matched to a gene: 7. The V gene's germline CDR1 is GTSNPN and CDR2 SVGIG (reference sequence). The CDR3 is 15 amino acids. CDR3 region: CAWNEGGGSTDTQYF. CDR3 coding DNA: TGTGCCTGGAACGAGGGCGGGGGTAGCACAGATACGCAGTATTTT.

The rearrangement joins TRBV7-8 to TRBJ1-2; no clear D. Between the trimmed V and J ends, which lost 5 bases and 4 bases, there was a span of 8 bases. The CDR3 runs 12 residues. The germline V gene has CDR1 SGHVS and CDR2 FQNEAQ. The CDR3 DNA reads as TGTGCCAGCAGCCCAGACATCTATGGCTACACCTTC. Protein: CASSPDIYGYTF.

The chain has TRBV5-1 and TRBJ1-1, with D possibly TRBD1 on 6 matching bases. The V and J ends lost 3 bases and 6 bases respectively, with 15 bases between them. This CDR3 contains 14 residues. The germline V gene has CDR1 SGHRS and CDR2 YFSETQ. The CDR3 loop is CASSWTQGGAEAFF. CDR3 DNA sequence: TGCGCCAGCAGCTGGACACAGGGAGGGGCTGAAGCTTTCTTT.

This clone showed up just a few times. The chain employs TRBV21-1 and TRBJ2-7; the table's TRBD1 call for D was not verified on the DNA. TRBV21-1 is flagged as a pseudogene. The CDR3 contains 11 residues. The CDR3 region is CASSIIYEQYF. The DNA of the CDR3 is TGTGCCAGCAGCATCATTTACGAGCAGTACTTC.

V and J are TRBV9 and TRBJ1-5; tentative D call: TRBD1 (6 bases). The CDR3 is made up of 14 amino acids. CDR1 is SGDLS and CDR2 is YYNGEE in the germline V gene. V lost 4 bases, J lost 5 bases, and 13 bases lay in between. The CDR3 here is CASSLGGGDQPQHF. CDR3 DNA sequence: TGTGCCAGCAGCTTGGGGGGGGGCGATCAGCCCCAGCATTTT.

This clone was counted a single time. The chain is built from TRBV15 and TRBJ1-3, with D perhaps TRBD1 (5 bases). Per the germline V gene, CDR1 is LNHNV and CDR2 is YYDKDF (reference sequence). V lost 0 bases and J lost 0, with 9 bases in between. The CDR3 has 16 residues. The CDR3 reads CATSRDLGPSGNTIYF. As DNA, the CDR3 is TGTGCCACCAGCAGAGATCTGGGGCCCTCTGGAAACACCATATATTTT.

The chain recombines TRBV29-1 with TRBJ2-3, with D possibly TRBD1 on 7 matching bases. The germline V gene encodes CDR1 SQVTM and CDR2 ANQGSEA. Trimming removed 3 bases from V and 4 bases from J, with 14 bases in between. This CDR3 is built from 14 residues. CDR3 in amino acids: CSVEEGAIADTQYF. The CDR3 coding sequence is TGCAGCGTTGAGGAGGGGGCAATTGCAGATACGCAGTATTTT.

This clone has a single count. The chain is built from TRBV6-1 and TRBJ1-5; D is unclear. Trimming shortened V by 0 bases and J by 6 bases, and 6 bases separated the two germline ends. From germline, CDR1 is MNHNS and CDR2 SASEGT. The CDR3 totals 13 residues. CDR3 DNA sequence: TGTGCCAGCAGTGAAGCCTACGGTCAGCCCCAGCATTTT. It yields the protein CASSEAYGQPQHF.

V usage is TRBV2 and J usage is TRBJ1-1; 12 nucleotides align to TRBD1. Germline V lookup: CDR1 SNHLY, CDR2 FYNNEI. This CDR3 spans 13 amino acids. J lost 7 bases, V lost 8 bases, and 5 bases had no gene match. The CDR3 reads CASGGDRGREAFF. CDR3 sequence (DNA): TGTGCCAGCGGCGGGGACAGGGGGCGTGAAGCTTTCTTT.

This chain connects TRBV30 to TRBJ1-5; 9 bases align to TRBD1. This CDR3 spans 14 amino acids. Trimming cost V 4 bases and J 5 bases; bases outside gene matches: 6. In germline, CDR1 is GTSNPN, CDR2 SVGIG (reference sequence). CDR3 amino acids: CAWNRQGGDQPQHF. The CDR3 DNA is TGTGCCTGGAACAGACAGGGGGGCGATCAGCCCCAGCATTTT.

The chain joins TRBV7-2 to TRBJ1-4, with 9 bases fitting TRBD1. J lost 5 bases, V lost 2 bases, and 3 bases had no gene match. CDR1 and CDR2 (germline): SGHTA, FQGNSA. The CDR3 runs 15 residues. The CDR3 region has the DNA TGTGCCAGCAGCTTATGGACAGGGGAAAATGAAAAACTGTTTTTT. Translating it yields CASSLWTGENEKLFF.

This chain uses TRBV9 with TRBJ2-2, with D perhaps TRBD2 (7 bases). Looked up from germline, CDR1 is SGDLS and CDR2 is YYNGEE. The CDR3 runs 15 residues. Trimming took off 4 bases at V and 3 bases at J, with 13 bases between the two ends. This chain's CDR3 is CASSSRGGHTGELFF. The DNA for the CDR3 is TGTGCCAGCAGCTCAAGGGGGGGGCACACCGGGGAGCTGTTTTTT. The variable domain in full, with the rest retrieved from reference TRBV9 and TRBJ2-2, is DSGVTQTPKHLITATGQRVTLRCSPRSGDLSVYWYQQSLDQGLQFLIQYYNGEERAKGNILERFSAQQFPDLHSELNLSSLELGDSALYFCASSSRGGHTGELFFGEGSRLTVL.

This clone was detected a few times. This chain joins TRBV11-2 and TRBJ2-7; D is undetermined. Germline values: CDR1 SGHAT, CDR2 FQNNGV. This CDR3 comprises 14 residues. Trimming shortened V by 0 bases and J by 3 bases, and 9 bases separated the two germline ends. Written as DNA, the CDR3 is TGTGCCAGCAGCTTAGATAGGAGTAGCTACGAGCAGTACTTC. This encodes CASSLDRSSYEQYF.

The J gene is TRBJ1-1, the V gene TRBV7-2; unclear D gene. The CDR3 totals 13 residues. Between the trimmed V and J ends, which lost 5 bases and 0 bases, there was a span of 7 bases. Germline V gene lookup returns CDR1 SGHTA and CDR2 FQGNSA. CDR3 amino acids: CASSAIMNTEAFF. CDR3 bases: TGTGCCAGCAGCGCTATAATGAACACTGAAGCTTTCTTT.

This clone was observed a few times. J is TRBJ1-6 and V is TRBV28, with a possible D match to TRBD1 (5 bases). The CDR3 consists of 17 residues. Germline V gene sequence: CDR1 MDHEN, CDR2 SYDVKM. Deletions cut 6 bases from V and 0 bases from J, with 15 bases between. CDR3: CASRSGGLNSYNSPLHF. The CDR3 DNA reads TGTGCCAGCAGGTCCGGGGGACTGAACTCCTATAATTCACCCCTCCACTTT.

The chain is built from TRBV25-1 and TRBJ2-1; 11 nucleotides agree with TRBD2. The CDR3 consists of 14 residues. The ends lost 4 bases at V and 6 bases at J; junction bases unmatched: 2. Germline V lookup: CDR1 MGHDK, CDR2 SYGVNS. CDR3 amino acids: CASSVAGGSNEQFF. The CDR3 DNA sequence: TGTGCCAGCAGTGTAGCGGGGGGGTCCAATGAGCAGTTCTTC.

The chain recombines TRBV12-5 with TRBJ1-4; D might be TRBD1 (6 bases). The CDR3 sequence is 16 residues long. Deletions cut 6 bases from V and 3 bases from J, with 17 bases between. Germline V gives CDR1 LGHNT, CDR2 FRNRAP. The CDR3 here is CASGNTGSRANEKLFF. In DNA, the CDR3 is TGTGCTAGTGGCAACACAGGGAGCAGGGCTAATGAAAAACTGTTTTTT.

This sequence joins TRBV15 and TRBJ2-3; D is uncertain. Germline-derived CDR1 and CDR2 are LNHNV and YYDKDF (reference sequence). This CDR3 has 15 amino acids. V shed 1 base and J shed 2 bases, with 10 bases lying between them. For the CDR3, the DNA is TGTGCCACCAGCAGAGGGGCAGGTTCCACAGATACGCAGTATTTT. Protein product: CATSRGAGSTDTQYF.

This sequence joins TRBV6-1 and TRBJ2-7; TRBD1 agrees at 8 bases. This CDR3 is built from 14 residues. V dropped 7 bases and J dropped 3; count of bases not matched to a gene: 8. Germline V gene sequence: CDR1 MNHNS, CDR2 SASEGT. For the CDR3, the DNA is TGTGCCAGCATTCTGTCCGGGACAGGCTACGAGCAGTACTTC. It codes for CASILSGTGYEQYF.

Notes on this clone: This specimen includes other DNA sequences encoding the same CDR3. This chain uses TRBV7-9 with TRBJ1-1, with D perhaps TRBD1 (6 bases). V gave up 2 bases and J gave up 5 bases, with 12 bases separating them. This CDR3 has 14 residues. CDR1 is SEHNR, CDR2 FQNEAQ, per germline (reference sequence). As DNA, the CDR3 is TGTGCCAGCAGCTTACCAGGGGTCAGGACTGAAGCTTTCTTT. As protein: CASSLPGVRTEAFF.